This TCR beta chain was captured by sequencing in a study of cytomegalovirus exposure and HLA in healthy donors. As to this clone: Its specificity is unknown.

General observations from the study: In a later analysis, at a false discovery rate of 0.05, about 17,000 TCR beta sequences matched HLA alleles.

13 Jbeta primers and 60 Vbeta primers were used for the PCR. The data were produced by immunoSEQ multiplex PCR, yet TCRdb's version contains in-frame clones alone and is incomplete. The sample lists more than 110,000 clones, around 9.7% occurring once. Germline V CDR1 and CDR2: LNHNV, YYDKDF (reference sequence). The CDR3 runs 16 residues. Unmatched junction bases numbered 6, after V lost 3 bases and J lost 4 bases. Everyone who donated was a healthy bone marrow donor. The receptor was isolated from a man aged 45 to 65 in good health and CMV-seronegative. The source material was PBMCs. This rearrangement joins TRBV15 to TRBJ2-6; 7 bases fit TRBD1. The CDR3 nucleotides are TGTGCCACCAGCAGCGATACAGGGGACGGGGCCAACGTCCTGACTTTC. This translates into CATSSDTGDGANVLTF.